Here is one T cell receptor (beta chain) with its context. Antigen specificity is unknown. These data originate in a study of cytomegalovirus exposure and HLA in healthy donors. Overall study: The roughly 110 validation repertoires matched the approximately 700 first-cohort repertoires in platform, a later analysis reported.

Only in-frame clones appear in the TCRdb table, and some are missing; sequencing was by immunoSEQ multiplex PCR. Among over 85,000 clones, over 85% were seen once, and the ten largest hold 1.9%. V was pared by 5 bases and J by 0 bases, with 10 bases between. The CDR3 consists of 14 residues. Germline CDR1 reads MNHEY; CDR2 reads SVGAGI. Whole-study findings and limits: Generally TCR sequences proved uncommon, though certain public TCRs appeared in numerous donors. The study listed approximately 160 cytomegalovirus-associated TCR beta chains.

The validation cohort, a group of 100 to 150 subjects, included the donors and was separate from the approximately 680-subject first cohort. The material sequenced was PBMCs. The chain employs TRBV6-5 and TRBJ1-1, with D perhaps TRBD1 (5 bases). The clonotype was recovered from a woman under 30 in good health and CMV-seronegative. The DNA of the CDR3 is TGTGCCAGCAGTCCCAGGGCGATGAACACTGAAGCTTTCTTT. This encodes CASSPRAMNTEAFF.